The T cell receptor (beta chain) described here comes from a study of cytomegalovirus exposure and HLA in healthy donors. For the study at large: Approximately 80 million unique TCRs, all from HLA-typed donors, were included in an early release of the data. Most genotyped donors, roughly 83% of 300 to 400, had Caucasian-associated genetic ancestry. Notes on the study in general: Indistinguishable V segments such as TRBV6-2 and TRBV6-3 were excluded.

The primer mix had 60 Vbeta and 13 Jbeta primers. Libraries were prepared by immunoSEQ multiplex PCR; TCRdb keeps only in-frame clonotypes and omits some of them. The repertoire consists of tens of thousands of clones, with 63% occurring once and the leading ten covering roughly 15%. Details on this clone: Its antigen is unidentified.

Germline V gene lookup returns CDR1 SQVTM and CDR2 ANQGSEA. V dropped 7 bases and J dropped 6; count of bases not matched to a gene: 6. The CDR3 contains 12 residues. The TCR was taken from a woman aged 40 to 50 in good health and CMV-seropositive. This chain links TRBV29-1 with TRBJ1-2, with 9 nucleotides matching TRBD1. Sequenced sample: PBMCs. CDR3 protein: CSAKGQGHGYTF. Here the CDR3 DNA reads TGCAGCGCTAAGGGACAGGGCCATGGCTACACCTTC.